This record looks at one T cell receptor beta chain sequence and its context. Under the authors' procedure: Reference gene primer amplification yielded estimated nucleated cell counts. Assay: immunoSEQ multiplex PCR; the TCRdb copy retains only in-frame clones and omits some. That table supplies the V and J calls and clone size; D and trimming were determined from the DNA. The sample includes 180,000 or so clones, around 91% seen only once; the top ten take 0.62%. This specimen belongs to a study of blood T cell repertoires in COVID-19. In the study overall: The samples span acute and convalescent COVID-19 from the United States, Italy and Spain. Sources were T cells, B-cell-depleted T cells, or PBMCs; the material itself was cDNA or gDNA.

Germline CDR1 and CDR2: MGHRA and YSYEKL. The CDR3 runs 14 residues. V was pared by 8 bases and J by 4 bases, with 3 bases of the junction left unmatched. Sequencing used peripheral blood. The V and J genes are TRBV4-1 and TRBJ2-1; TRBD2 agrees at 12 bases. The sequence derives from a man aged 45 to 65 with acute or convalescent COVID-19. In DNA form, the CDR3 reads TGCGCCAGCTCCGGACTAGCGGGATACAATGAGCAGTTCTTC. It yields the protein CASSGLAGYNEQFF.